This T cell receptor beta chain is from a study of cytomegalovirus exposure and HLA in healthy donors. Primers included in the PCR were 60 Vbeta and 13 Jbeta primers. Libraries were prepared by immunoSEQ multiplex PCR; TCRdb keeps only in-frame clonotypes and omits some of them. The table has some 90,000 clones, roughly 76% seen once; the top ten hold about 2.5%. Whole-study results and caveats: Among donors in an Asian-associated ancestry cluster, a later analysis reportedly found fewer N-insertions than the roughly 610-donor mean. Researchers reported in a later analysis that a missense DCLRE1C variant was tied to TCR beta V- and J-gene trimming.

The CDR3 has 16 residues. V was pared by 8 bases and J by 2 bases, with 20 bases between. Germline V gene data show CDR1 as SEHNR and CDR2 as FQNEAQ (reference sequence). This clone rates as medium-sized (0.01 to 0.1%). No antigen is known for it. The clonotype comes from a man aged 45-60 years in good health and CMV-seronegative. This chain links TRBV7-9 with TRBJ2-3, with D perhaps matching TRBD2 (5 bases). The sequenced sample consisted of PBMCs. This chain's CDR3 is CASSPLTSPNTDTQYF. CDR3 in DNA: TGTGCCAGCTCGCCCTTAACTAGTCCTAACACAGATACGCAGTATTTT.